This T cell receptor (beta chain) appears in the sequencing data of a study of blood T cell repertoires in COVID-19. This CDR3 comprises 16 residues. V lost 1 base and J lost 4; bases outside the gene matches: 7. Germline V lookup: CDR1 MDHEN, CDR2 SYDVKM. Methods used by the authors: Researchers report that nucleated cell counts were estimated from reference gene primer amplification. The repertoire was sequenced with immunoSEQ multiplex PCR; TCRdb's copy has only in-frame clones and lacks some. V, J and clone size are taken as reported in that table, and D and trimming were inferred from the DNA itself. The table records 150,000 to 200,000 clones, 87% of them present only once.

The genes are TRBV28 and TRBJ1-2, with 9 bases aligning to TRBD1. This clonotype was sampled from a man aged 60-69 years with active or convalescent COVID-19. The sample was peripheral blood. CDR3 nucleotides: TGTGCCAGCAGTTTATCCACGGGACAGGGCGTCTATGGCTACACCTTC. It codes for CASSLSTGQGVYGYTF.